This T cell receptor (beta chain) was captured in a study of blood T cell repertoires in COVID-19. Study-level background: PBMCs, B-cell-depleted T cells, or T cells provided the cDNA or gDNA that made up the material.

The CDR3 sequence is 14 residues long. Germline values: CDR1 SGHTA, CDR2 FQGTGA. Trimming at V came to 5 bases and at J to 0 bases, leaving 3 bases not matched to a gene. Some clones are missing from TCRdb's copy, which holds only in-frame ones; the method was immunoSEQ multiplex PCR. The sample yields some 130,000 clones, around 82% seen once. This clone was counted once. Sequences were obtained from peripheral blood. The source is a human donor in a cohort sampled during active COVID-19. V gene TRBV7-3 combines with J gene TRBJ1-1; 7 bases fit TRBD1. CDR3 sequence reads: CASSHGTVNTEAFF. The CDR3 DNA reads TGTGCCAGCAGCCACGGGACAGTGAACACTGAAGCTTTCTTT.